The clone carrying this T cell receptor (beta chain) was observed at least ten times. Antigen specificity is unknown. The data were taken from a study of T-cell reconstitution after alpha-beta-depleted transplantation in children. The ends were cut back, 6 bases at V and 2 bases at J, with 12 bases in the middle. CDR3 length: 13 residues. Germline CDR1 and CDR2: DFQATT and SNEGSKA (reference sequence). Study-wide results and limits: When one year had passed after transplant, most T-cell counts and diversity came from newly produced T cells. By about two months after transplant, alpha-beta T cells reportedly arose from several hundred graft clones that had expanded. Surviving recipient T cells and thymic progenitors accounted for the high day-60 TCRbeta diversity observed in some patients.

Researchers prepared the TCRbeta library using unique molecular identifiers, the study reports. TCRdb called the PCR reads again in MiXCR, with one record for every CDR3 protein. The sample lists approximately 200,000 distinct CDR3 sequences, roughly 6.5% occurring once. Specimen: PBMCs, collected before TCRalphabeta/CD19-depleted stem cell transplant. This chain connects TRBV20-1 to TRBJ2-3; D is ambiguous. The sequence was collected from a girl under three years old with combined immunodeficiency, due to receive a stem cell transplant. The CDR3 region is CSATPRVTDTQYF. For the CDR3, the DNA is TGCAGTGCCACTCCTCGGGTCACAGATACGCAGTATTTT.